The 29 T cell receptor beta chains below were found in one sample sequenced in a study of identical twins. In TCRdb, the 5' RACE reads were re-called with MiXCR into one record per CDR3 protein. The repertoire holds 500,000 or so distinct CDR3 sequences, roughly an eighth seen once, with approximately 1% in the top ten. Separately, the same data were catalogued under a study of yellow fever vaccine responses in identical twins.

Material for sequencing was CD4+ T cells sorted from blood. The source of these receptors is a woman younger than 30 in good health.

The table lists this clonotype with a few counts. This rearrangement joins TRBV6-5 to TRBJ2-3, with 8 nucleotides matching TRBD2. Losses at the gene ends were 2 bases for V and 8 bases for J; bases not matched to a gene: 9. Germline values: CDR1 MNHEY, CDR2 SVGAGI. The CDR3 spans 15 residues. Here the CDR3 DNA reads TGTGCCAGCAGTTACGGAGGCGCGGGAGGTGGTACGCAGTATTTT. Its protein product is CASSYGGAGGGTQYF.

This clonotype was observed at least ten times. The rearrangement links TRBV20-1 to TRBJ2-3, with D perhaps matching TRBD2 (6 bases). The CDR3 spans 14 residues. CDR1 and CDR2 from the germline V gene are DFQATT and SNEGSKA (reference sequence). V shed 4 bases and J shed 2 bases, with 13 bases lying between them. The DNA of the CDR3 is TGCAGTGCTAAATTGGGGGGTACCACAGATACGCAGTATTTT. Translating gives CSAKLGGTTDTQYF.

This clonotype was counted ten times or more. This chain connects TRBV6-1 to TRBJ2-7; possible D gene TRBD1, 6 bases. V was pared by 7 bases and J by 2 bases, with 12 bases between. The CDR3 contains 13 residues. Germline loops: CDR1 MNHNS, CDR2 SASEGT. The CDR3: CASKDSRTYEQYF. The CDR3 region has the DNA TGTGCCAGCAAGGACAGCCGAACCTACGAGCAGTACTTC.

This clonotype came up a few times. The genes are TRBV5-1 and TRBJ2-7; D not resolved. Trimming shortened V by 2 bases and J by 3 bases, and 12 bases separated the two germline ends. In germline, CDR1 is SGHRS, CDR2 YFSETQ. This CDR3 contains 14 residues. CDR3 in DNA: TGCGCCAGCAGCTTAAGGACCGTAAACTACGAGCAGTACTTC. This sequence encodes CASSLRTVNYEQYF.

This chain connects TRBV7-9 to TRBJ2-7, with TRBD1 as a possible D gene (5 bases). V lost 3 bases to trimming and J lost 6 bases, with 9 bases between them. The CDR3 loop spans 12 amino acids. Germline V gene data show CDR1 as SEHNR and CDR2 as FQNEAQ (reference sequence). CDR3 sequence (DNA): TGTGCCAGCAGCTTTTCTCAGGGCGAGCAGTACTTC. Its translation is CASSFSQGEQYF.

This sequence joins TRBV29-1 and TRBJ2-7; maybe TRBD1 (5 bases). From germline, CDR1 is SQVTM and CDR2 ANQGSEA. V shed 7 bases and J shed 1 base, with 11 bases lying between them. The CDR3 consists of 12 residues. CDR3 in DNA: TGCAGCGCTCAGGACAAATCCTACGAGCAGTACTTC. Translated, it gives CSAQDKSYEQYF.

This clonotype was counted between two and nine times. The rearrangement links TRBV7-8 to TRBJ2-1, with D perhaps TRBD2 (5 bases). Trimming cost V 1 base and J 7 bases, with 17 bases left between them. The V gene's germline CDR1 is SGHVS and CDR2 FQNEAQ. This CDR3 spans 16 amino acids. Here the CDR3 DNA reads TGTGCCAGCAGCTTAGGGATGGACTCCCCTAGGAATGAGCAGTTCTTC. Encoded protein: CASSLGMDSPRNEQFF.

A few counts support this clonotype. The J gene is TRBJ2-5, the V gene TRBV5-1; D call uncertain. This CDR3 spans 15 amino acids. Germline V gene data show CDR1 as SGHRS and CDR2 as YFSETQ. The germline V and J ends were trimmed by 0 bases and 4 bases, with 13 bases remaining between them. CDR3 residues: CASSLAGLQGETQYF. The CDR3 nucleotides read TGCGCCAGCAGCTTGGCGGGCCTCCAAGGAGAGACCCAGTACTTC. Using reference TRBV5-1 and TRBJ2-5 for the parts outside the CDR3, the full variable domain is KAGVTQTPRYLIKTRGQQVTLSCSPISGHRSVSWYQQTPGQGLQFLFEYFSETQRNKGNFPGRFSGRQFSNSRSEMNVSTLELGDSALYLCASSLAGLQGETQYFGPGTRLLVL.

The CDR3 sequence is CASRPPGRNYEQYF. CDR3 sequence (DNA): TGTGCCAGCAGACCCCCGGGACGGAACTACGAGCAGTACTTC. The rearrangement joins TRBV6-1 to TRBJ2-7, with D perhaps being TRBD1 or TRBD2 (5 bases each). Germline CDR1 MNHNS, CDR2 SASEGT. V dropped 6 bases and J dropped 3 bases, with 15 bases sitting between them. The CDR3 consists of 14 residues.

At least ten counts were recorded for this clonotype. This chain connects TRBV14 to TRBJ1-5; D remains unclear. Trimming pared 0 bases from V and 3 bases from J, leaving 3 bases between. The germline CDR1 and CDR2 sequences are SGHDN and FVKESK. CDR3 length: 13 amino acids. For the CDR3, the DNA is TGTGCCAGCAGCCAAGATCTCAATCAGCCCCAGCATTTT. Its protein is CASSQDLNQPQHF.

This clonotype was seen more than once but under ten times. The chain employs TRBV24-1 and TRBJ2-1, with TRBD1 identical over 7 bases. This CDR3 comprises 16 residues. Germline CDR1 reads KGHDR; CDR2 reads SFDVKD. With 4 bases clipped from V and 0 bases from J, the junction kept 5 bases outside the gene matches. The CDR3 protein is CATSDLTGNSYNEQFF. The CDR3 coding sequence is TGTGCCACCAGTGACCTGACAGGGAACTCCTACAATGAGCAGTTCTTC.

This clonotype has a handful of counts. This CDR3 reads CSWESLAAGGLFYEQYF. The CDR3 DNA sequence: TGCAGTTGGGAAAGCCTAGCCGCGGGGGGTCTTTTCTACGAGCAGTACTTC. The V and J genes are TRBV20-1 and TRBJ2-7, with 8 bases lining up with TRBD2. Germline V lookup: CDR1 DFQATT, CDR2 SNEGSKA (reference sequence). The CDR3 consists of 17 residues. The V segment lost 8 bases and the J segment 3 bases; nucleotides outside the gene matches: 21.

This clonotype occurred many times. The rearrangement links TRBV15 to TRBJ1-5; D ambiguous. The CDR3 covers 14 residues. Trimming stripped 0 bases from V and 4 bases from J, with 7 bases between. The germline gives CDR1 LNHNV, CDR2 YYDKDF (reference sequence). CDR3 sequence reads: CATSRDMGNQPQHF. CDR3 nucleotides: TGTGCCACCAGCAGAGACATGGGGAATCAGCCCCAGCATTTT. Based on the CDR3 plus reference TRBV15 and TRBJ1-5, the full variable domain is DAMVIQNPRYQVTQFGKPVTLSCSQTLNHNVMYWYQQKSSQAPKLLFHYYDKDFNNEADTPDNFQSRRPNTSFCFLDIRSPGLGDTAMYLCATSRDMGNQPQHFGDGTRLSIL.

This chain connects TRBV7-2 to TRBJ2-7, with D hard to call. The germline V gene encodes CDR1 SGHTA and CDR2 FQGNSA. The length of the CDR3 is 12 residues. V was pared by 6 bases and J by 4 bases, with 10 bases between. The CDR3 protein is CASSRTEYEQYF. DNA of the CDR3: TGTGCCAGCAGTCGCACCGAATACGAGCAGTACTTC.

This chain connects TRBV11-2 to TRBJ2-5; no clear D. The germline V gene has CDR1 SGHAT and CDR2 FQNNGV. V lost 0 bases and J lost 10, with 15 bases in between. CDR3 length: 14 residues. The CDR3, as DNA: TGTGCCAGCAGCTTAGATCCCCGGGTGTCGGACCAGTACTTC. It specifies CASSLDPRVSDQYF.

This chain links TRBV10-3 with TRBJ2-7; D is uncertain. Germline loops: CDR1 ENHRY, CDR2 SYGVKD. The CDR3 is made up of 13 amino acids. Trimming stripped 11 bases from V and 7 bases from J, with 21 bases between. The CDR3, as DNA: TGTGCCTCCAGTGGGTTTGGACGTCCGGAGCAGTACTTC. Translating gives CASSGFGRPEQYF.

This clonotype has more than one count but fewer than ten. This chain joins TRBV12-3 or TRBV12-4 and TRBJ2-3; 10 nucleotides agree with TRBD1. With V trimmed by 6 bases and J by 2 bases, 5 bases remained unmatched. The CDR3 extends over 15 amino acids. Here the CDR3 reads CASSRGQGNTDTQYF. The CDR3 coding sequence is TGTGCCAGCAGCCGGGGACAGGGGAACACAGATACGCAGTATTTT.

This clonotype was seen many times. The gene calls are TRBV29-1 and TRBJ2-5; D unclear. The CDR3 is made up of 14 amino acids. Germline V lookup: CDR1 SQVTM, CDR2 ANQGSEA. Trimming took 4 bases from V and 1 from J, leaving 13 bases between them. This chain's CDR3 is CSVGGGSPQETQYF. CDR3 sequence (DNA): TGCAGCGTTGGTGGCGGATCCCCCCAAGAGACCCAGTACTTC.

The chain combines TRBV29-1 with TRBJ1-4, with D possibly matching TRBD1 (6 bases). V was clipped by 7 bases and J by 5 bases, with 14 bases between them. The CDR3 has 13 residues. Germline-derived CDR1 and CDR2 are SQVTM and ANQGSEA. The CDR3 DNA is TGCAGCGCCCGGACAGACGGAAATGAAAAACTGTTTTTT. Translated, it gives CSARTDGNEKLFF.

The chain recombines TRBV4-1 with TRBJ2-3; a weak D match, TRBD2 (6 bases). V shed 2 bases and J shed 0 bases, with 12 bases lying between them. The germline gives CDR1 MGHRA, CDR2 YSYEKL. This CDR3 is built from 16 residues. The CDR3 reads CASSQIRDLSTDTQYF. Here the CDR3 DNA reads TGCGCCAGCAGCCAAATCCGGGACTTAAGCACAGATACGCAGTATTTT.

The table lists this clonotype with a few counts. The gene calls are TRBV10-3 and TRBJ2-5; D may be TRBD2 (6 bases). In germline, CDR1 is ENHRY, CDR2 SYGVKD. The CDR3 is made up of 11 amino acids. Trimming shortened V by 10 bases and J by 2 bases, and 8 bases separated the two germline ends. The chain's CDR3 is CASGNQETQYF. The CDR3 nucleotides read TGTGCCAGCGGGAATCAAGAGACCCAGTACTTC.

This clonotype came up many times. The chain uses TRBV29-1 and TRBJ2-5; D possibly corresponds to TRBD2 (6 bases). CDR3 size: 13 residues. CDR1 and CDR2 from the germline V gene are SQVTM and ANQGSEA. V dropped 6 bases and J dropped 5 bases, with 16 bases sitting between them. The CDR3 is CSVTPGVGETQYF. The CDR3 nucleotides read TGCAGCGTCACCCCGGGAGTAGGGGAGACCCAGTACTTC.

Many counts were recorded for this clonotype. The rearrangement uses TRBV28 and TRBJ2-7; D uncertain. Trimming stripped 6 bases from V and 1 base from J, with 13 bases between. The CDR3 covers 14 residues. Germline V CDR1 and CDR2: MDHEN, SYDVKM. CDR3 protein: CASSFGGVSYEQYF. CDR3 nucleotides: TGTGCCAGCAGCTTTGGTGGGGTTTCCTACGAGCAGTACTTC.

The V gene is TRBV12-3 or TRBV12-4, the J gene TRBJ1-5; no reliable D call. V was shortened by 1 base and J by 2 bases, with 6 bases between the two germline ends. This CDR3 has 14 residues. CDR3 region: CASSLERGNQPQHF. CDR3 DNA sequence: TGTGCCAGCAGTTTAGAGAGGGGCAATCAGCCCCAGCATTTT.

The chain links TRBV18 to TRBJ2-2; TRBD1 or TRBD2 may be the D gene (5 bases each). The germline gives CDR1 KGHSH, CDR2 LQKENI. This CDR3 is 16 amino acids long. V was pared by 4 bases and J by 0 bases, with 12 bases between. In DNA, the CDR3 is TGTGCCAGCTCACTGACCGGGACCCCGAACACCGGGGAGCTGTTTTTT. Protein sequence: CASSLTGTPNTGELFF. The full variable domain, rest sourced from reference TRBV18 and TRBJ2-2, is NAGVMQNPRHLVRRRGQEARLRCSPMKGHSHVYWYRQLPEEGLKFMVYLQKENIIDESGMPKERFSAEFPKEGPSILRIQQVVRGDSAAYFCASSLTGTPNTGELFFGEGSRLTVL.

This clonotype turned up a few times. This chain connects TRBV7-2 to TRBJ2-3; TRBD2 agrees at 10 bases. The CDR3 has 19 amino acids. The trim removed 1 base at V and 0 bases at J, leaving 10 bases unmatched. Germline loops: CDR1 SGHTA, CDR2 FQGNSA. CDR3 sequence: CASSLGLAGARTSTDTQYF. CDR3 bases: TGTGCCAGCAGCTTAGGGCTAGCGGGGGCCCGGACTAGCACAGATACGCAGTATTTT.

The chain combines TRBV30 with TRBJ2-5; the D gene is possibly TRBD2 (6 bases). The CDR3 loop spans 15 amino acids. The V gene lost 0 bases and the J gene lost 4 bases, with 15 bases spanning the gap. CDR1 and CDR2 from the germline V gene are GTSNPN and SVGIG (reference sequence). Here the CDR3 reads CAWSVRAGSGETQYF. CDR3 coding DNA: TGTGCCTGGAGTGTAAGGGCCGGGAGCGGAGAGACCCAGTACTTC. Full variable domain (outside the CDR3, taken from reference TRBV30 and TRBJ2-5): SQTIHQWPATLVQPVGSPLSLECTVEGTSNPNLYWYRQAAGRGLQLLFYSVGIGQISSEVPQNLSASRPQDRQFILSSKKLLLSDSGFYLCAWSVRAGSGETQYFGPGTRLLVL.

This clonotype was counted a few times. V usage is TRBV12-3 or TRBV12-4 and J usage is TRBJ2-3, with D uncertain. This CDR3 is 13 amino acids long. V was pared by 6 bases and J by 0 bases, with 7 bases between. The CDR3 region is CASRPTSTDTQYF. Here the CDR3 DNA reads TGTGCCAGCAGGCCTACTAGCACAGATACGCAGTATTTT.

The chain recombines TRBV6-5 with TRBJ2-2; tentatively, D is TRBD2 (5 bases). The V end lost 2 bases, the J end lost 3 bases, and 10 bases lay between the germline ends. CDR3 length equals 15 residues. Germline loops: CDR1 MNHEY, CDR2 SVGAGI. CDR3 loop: CASSYGGLDTGELFF. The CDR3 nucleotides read TGTGCCAGCAGTTACGGAGGTCTCGACACCGGGGAGCTGTTTTTT.